These 5 T cell receptor beta chains share one sample of origin, sequenced in a study of technical replicates of blood from several donors. Some clones are missing from TCRdb's copy, which holds only in-frame ones; the method was immunoSEQ multiplex PCR. The table shows about 80,000 clones, with about 92% occurring only once. Sequenced input: T cells isolated from PBMCs. The receptors shown here come from a human donor in good health.

The rearrangement uses TRBV15 and TRBJ1-5, with D uncertain. The CDR3 consists of 13 residues. Trimming shortened V by 2 bases and J by 5 bases, and 7 bases separated the two germline ends. Per the germline V gene, CDR1 is LNHNV and CDR2 is YYDKDF (reference sequence). In nucleotides, the CDR3 is TGTGCCACCAGCAGATACTATTATCAGCCCCAGCATTTT. It is translated as CATSRYYYQPQHF.

In this sample, this clone turned up a few times. V gene TRBV28 combines with J gene TRBJ1-5; 7 nucleotides align to TRBD1. The CDR3 consists of 13 residues. With 8 bases clipped from V and 4 bases from J, the junction kept 5 bases outside the gene matches. Germline V gives CDR1 MDHEN, CDR2 SYDVKM. For the CDR3, the DNA is TGTGCCAGCCCGGGACAGATAAATCAGCCCCAGCATTTT. Protein: CASPGQINQPQHF.

V gene TRBV4-3 combines with J gene TRBJ2-4; D is perhaps TRBD2 (6 bases). V lost 0 bases, J lost 0 bases, and 12 bases lay in between. Germline CDR1 and CDR2: LGHNA and YSLEER. This CDR3 comprises 17 residues. CDR3 sequence (DNA): TGCGCCAGCAGCCAAGAGGGTCTAGCGATAGCCAAAAACATTCAGTACTTC. Residues: CASSQEGLAIAKNIQYF.

Regarding this clone: This specimen includes other DNA sequences encoding the same CDR3. V is TRBV11-3 and J is TRBJ1-2, with D hard to call. The V end lost 1 base, the J end lost 5 bases, and 8 bases lay between the germline ends. Germline V lookup: CDR1 SGHNT, CDR2 YENEEA. CDR3 length: 13 amino acids. For the CDR3, the DNA is TGTGCCAGCAGCTTAGGACCGGGTTATGGCTACACCTTC. It translates to CASSLGPGYGYTF.

This chain links TRBV14 with TRBJ1-1; D gene unclear. From germline, CDR1 is SGHDN and CDR2 FVKESK. The CDR3 consists of 14 residues. Trimming left V 3 bases short and J 0 bases short, with 8 bases between. DNA of the CDR3: TGTGCCAGCAGCCACGACACGGTGAACACTGAAGCTTTCTTT. This gives the protein CASSHDTVNTEAFF.